This T cell receptor beta chain was captured by sequencing in a study of T cells in localized non-small cell lung cancer. General study results and limits: Adjacent lung tissue had a median approximately 57 of the top 100 clones found in the tumor.

CDR1 is SQVTM and CDR2 is ANQGSEA in the germline V gene. Trimming took 5 bases from V and 3 from J; bases not matched to a gene: 3. This CDR3 has 12 amino acids. Assay: immunoSEQ multiplex PCR; the TCRdb copy retains only in-frame clones and omits some. The repertoire includes approximately 140,000 clones, 70% to 90% of them detected once, and roughly 1.8% sits in the top ten. There are a few counts of this clone. Its matching antigen is unknown. The receptor's source is a female donor at least 60 years old with stage I lung adenocarcinoma. The rearrangement joins TRBV29-1 to TRBJ1-1; 7 bases match TRBD1. The specimen comprised peripheral blood, sampled before any cancer treatment. The CDR3 sequence is CSVQGGYTEAFF. The CDR3 nucleotides read TGCAGCGTTCAGGGGGGCTACACTGAAGCTTTCTTT.